This T cell receptor (beta chain) stems from a study of T cells in Graves' hyperthyroidism and ophthalmopathy. Study-wide background: Peripheral blood was secured at the point of initial diagnosis, before any treatment.

Looked up from germline, CDR1 is MDHEN and CDR2 is SYDVKM. V was cut by 8 bases and J by 8 bases, with 18 bases left in between. CDR3 length: 14 amino acids. This clonotype was detected only a few times. Its matching antigen is unknown. Study-level findings and limits: Blood held most thyroid clonotypes expanded above 0.001 frequency.

From RNA transcripts, TCR beta CDR3 regions were amplified. The TCR CDR3 was amplified in a first-round RT-PCR using the HTBI primer set. One entry per CDR3 protein results from TCRdb running MiXCR on the multiplex PCR reads. The sample lists around 530,000 distinct CDR3 sequences, approximately 17% occurring once. The chain combines TRBV28 with TRBJ1-4, with no clear D. The clonotype comes from a woman aged 18 to 35 with Graves' ophthalmopathy. Sample: blood. The CDR3 DNA reads TGTGCCAGCGGAGGGCCGGAGGGAGACGAAAAACTGTTTTTT. Protein: CASGGPEGDEKLFF. The full variable domain, its missing parts supplied by reference TRBV28 and TRBJ1-4, is DVKVTQSSRYLVKRTGEKVFLECVQDMDHENMFWYRQDPGLGLRLIYFSYDVKMKEKGDIPEGYSVSREKKERFSLILESASTNQTSMYLCASGGPEGDEKLFFGSGTQLSVL.